This section outlines one T cell receptor beta chain sequence together with its context. Its specificity is unknown. This specimen comes from a study of CD8 T cells in ankylosing spondylitis. Study-level results: A TCR beta motif made of several highly homologous variants seemed typical of ankylosing spondylitis blood. Reportedly, significant enrichment of disease-linked clones occurred in matched ankylosing spondylitis synovial fluid.

This CDR3 has 14 residues. Germline assignment: CDR1 DFQATT and CDR2 SNEGSKA (reference sequence). Trimming took 3 bases from V and 0 from J, leaving 9 bases between them. The TCR beta libraries were generated through quantitative 5'-RACE incorporating molecular barcodes. TCRdb called the 5' RACE reads again in MiXCR, with one record for every CDR3 protein. The sample records hundreds of thousands of distinct CDR3 sequences, around 11% being singletons. Sequencing used blood, either unsorted or a sorted T cell fraction (not recorded which). This sequence joins TRBV20-1 and TRBJ1-3, with D unresolved. The sequence was obtained from a male donor with ankylosing spondylitis. The CDR3 loop is CSASLSGSGNTIYF. The CDR3 DNA reads as TGCAGTGCTAGTCTGTCAGGCTCTGGAAACACCATATATTTT.